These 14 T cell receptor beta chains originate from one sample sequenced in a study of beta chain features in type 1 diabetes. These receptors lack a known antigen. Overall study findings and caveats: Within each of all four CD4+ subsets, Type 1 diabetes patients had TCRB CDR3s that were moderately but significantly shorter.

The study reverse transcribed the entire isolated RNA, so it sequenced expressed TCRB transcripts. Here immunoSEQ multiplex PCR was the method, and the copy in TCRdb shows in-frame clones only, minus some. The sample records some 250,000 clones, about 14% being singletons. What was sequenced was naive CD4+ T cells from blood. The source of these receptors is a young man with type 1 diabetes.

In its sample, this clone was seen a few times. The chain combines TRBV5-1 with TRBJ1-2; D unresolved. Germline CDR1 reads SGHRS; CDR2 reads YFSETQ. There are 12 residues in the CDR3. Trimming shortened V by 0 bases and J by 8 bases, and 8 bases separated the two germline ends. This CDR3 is CASSLEAEGYTF. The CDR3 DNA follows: TGCGCCAGCAGCTTGGAAGCGGAAGGCTACACCTTC. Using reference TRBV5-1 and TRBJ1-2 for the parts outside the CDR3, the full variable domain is KAGVTQTPRYLIKTRGQQVTLSCSPISGHRSVSWYQQTPGQGLQFLFEYFSETQRNKGNFPGRFSGRQFSNSRSEMNVSTLELGDSALYLCASSLEAEGYTFGSGTRLTVV.

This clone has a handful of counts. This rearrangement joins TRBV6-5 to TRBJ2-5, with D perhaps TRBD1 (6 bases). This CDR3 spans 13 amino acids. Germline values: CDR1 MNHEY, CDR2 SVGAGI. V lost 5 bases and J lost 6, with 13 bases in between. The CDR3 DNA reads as TGTGCCAGCAGTGACTGGACAGTAAAGACCCAGTACTTC. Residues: CASSDWTVKTQYF.

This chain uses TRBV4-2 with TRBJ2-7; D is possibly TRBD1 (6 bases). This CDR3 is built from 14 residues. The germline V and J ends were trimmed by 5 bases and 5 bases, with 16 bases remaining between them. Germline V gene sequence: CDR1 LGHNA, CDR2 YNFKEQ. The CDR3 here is CASSSRTDRNEQYF. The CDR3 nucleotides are TGTGCCAGCAGCTCTCGGACAGACCGAAACGAGCAGTACTTC.

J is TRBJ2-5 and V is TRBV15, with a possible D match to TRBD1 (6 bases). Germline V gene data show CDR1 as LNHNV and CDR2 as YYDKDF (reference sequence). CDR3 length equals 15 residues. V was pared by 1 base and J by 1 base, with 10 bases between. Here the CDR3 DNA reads TGTGCCACCAGCAGAGCCCCAGGGGCCCAAGAGACCCAGTACTTC. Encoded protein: CATSRAPGAQETQYF. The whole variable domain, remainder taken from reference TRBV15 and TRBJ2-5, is DAMVIQNPRYQVTQFGKPVTLSCSQTLNHNVMYWYQQKSSQAPKLLFHYYDKDFNNEADTPDNFQSRRPNTSFCFLDIRSPGLGDTAMYLCATSRAPGAQETQYFGPGTRLLVL.

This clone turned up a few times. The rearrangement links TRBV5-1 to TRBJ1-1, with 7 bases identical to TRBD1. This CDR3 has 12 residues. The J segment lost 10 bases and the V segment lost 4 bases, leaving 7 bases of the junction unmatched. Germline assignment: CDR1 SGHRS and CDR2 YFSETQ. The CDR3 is CASSPRQGGAFF. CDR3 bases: TGCGCCAGCAGCCCTCGACAGGGAGGAGCTTTCTTT. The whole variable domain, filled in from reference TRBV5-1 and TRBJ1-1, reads KAGVTQTPRYLIKTRGQQVTLSCSPISGHRSVSWYQQTPGQGLQFLFEYFSETQRNKGNFPGRFSGRQFSNSRSEMNVSTLELGDSALYLCASSPRQGGAFFGQGTRLTVV.

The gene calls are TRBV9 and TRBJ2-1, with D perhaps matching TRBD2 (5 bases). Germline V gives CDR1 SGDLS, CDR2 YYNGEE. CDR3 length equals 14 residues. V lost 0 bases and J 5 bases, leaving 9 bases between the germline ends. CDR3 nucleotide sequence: TGTGCCAGCAGCGTAGCGGGGAGAAACAATGAGCAGTTCTTC. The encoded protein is CASSVAGRNNEQFF.

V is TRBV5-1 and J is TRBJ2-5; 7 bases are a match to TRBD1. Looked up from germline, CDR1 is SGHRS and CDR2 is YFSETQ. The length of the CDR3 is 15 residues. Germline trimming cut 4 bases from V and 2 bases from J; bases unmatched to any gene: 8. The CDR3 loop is CASSPHGDSQETQYF. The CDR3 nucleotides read TGCGCCAGCAGCCCCCATGGGGACAGTCAAGAGACCCAGTACTTC. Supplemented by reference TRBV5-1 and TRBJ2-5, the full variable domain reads KAGVTQTPRYLIKTRGQQVTLSCSPISGHRSVSWYQQTPGQGLQFLFEYFSETQRNKGNFPGRFSGRQFSNSRSEMNVSTLELGDSALYLCASSPHGDSQETQYFGPGTRLLVL.

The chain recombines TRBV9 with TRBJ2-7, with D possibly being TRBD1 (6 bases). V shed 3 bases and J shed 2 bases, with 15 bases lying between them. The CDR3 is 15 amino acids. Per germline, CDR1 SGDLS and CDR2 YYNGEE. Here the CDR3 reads CASSARDTSTYEQYF. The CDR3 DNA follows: TGTGCCAGCAGCGCCCGGGACACCTCGACCTACGAGCAGTACTTC.

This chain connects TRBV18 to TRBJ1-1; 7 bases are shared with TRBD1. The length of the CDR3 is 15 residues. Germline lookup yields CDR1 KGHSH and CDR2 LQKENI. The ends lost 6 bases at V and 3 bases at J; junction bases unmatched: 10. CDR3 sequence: CASSLREGAYTEAFF. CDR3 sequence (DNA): TGTGCCAGCTCGCTTCGAGAGGGGGCATACACTGAAGCTTTCTTT.

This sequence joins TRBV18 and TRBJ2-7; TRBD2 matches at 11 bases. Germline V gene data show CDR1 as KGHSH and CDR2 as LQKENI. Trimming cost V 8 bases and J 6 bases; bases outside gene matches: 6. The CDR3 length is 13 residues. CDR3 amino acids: CASTGLAGGEQYF. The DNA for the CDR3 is TGTGCCAGCACCGGCCTAGCGGGAGGCGAGCAGTACTTC. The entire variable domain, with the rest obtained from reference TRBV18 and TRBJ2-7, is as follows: NAGVMQNPRHLVRRRGQEARLRCSPMKGHSHVYWYRQLPEEGLKFMVYLQKENIIDESGMPKERFSAEFPKEGPSILRIQQVVRGDSAAYFCASTGLAGGEQYFGPGTRLTVT.

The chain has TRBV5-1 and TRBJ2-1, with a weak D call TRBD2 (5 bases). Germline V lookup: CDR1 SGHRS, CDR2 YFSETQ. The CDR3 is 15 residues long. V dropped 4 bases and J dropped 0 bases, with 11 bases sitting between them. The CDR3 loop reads CASSGSVPSYNEQFF. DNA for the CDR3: TGCGCCAGCAGCGGTAGCGTCCCCTCCTACAATGAGCAGTTCTTC.

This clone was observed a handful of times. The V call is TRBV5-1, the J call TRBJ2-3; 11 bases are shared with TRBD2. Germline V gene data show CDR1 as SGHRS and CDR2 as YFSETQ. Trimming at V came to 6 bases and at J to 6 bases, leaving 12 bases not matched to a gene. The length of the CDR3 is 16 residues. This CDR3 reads CASTGLAGGVGDTQYF. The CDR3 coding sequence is TGCGCCAGCACCGGGCTAGCGGGGGGTGTAGGGGATACGCAGTATTTT.

This CDR3 reads CAWTRGTGELFF. The CDR3 DNA reads as TGTGCCTGGACGAGAGGCACCGGGGAGCTGTTTTTT. The rearrangement uses TRBV30 and TRBJ2-2; D is undetermined. V dropped 4 bases and J dropped 4 bases, with 7 bases sitting between them. The CDR3 totals 12 residues. Germline V gene lookup returns CDR1 GTSNPN and CDR2 SVGIG (reference sequence).

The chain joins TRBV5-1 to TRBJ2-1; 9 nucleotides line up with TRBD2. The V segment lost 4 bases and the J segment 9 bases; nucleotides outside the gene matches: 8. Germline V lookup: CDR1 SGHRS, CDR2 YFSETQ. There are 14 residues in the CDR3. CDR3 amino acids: CASSPPSSGIEQFF. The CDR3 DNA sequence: TGCGCCAGCAGCCCGCCGTCTAGCGGGATTGAGCAGTTCTTC.